The next 25 T cell receptor beta chains were all read from a single sample in a study of neurological immune-mediated disorders. TCRdb reprocessed the 5' RACE reads with MiXCR, giving one entry per CDR3 protein. The sample includes some 57,000 distinct CDR3 sequences, around 3.4% seen only once; the top ten take approximately 7.1%. The sequencing sample was made of PBMCs. All receptors come from a woman aged 55 to 70 with multiple sclerosis.

This clonotype was recorded at least ten times. The V call is TRBV7-6, the J call TRBJ2-3, with a weak D call TRBD2 (7 bases). V lost 4 bases and J lost 5, with 19 bases in between. Germline V gene sequence: CDR1 SGHVS, CDR2 FNYEAQ. CDR3 length: 16 residues. The CDR3 nucleotides are TGTGCCAGCAGCTCCCTTAGAGGGGGGGCAGGAGATACGCAGTATTTT. Amino acid sequence: CASSSLRGGAGDTQYF.

In this sample, this clonotype turned up many times. The chain carries TRBV12-3 or TRBV12-4 and TRBJ1-2; D is undetermined. The length of the CDR3 is 14 residues. The V and J ends lost 0 bases and 3 bases respectively, with 8 bases between them. CDR3 residues: CASSLADGYYGYTF. CDR3 nucleotide sequence: TGTGCCAGCAGTTTAGCGGACGGCTACTATGGCTACACCTTC.

This clonotype was picked up many times. V usage is TRBV9 and J usage is TRBJ2-5, with a tentative D call TRBD1 (6 bases). The CDR3 contains 13 residues. With 4 bases removed from V and 4 bases from J, the gap between germline ends came to 11 bases. Looked up from germline, CDR1 is SGDLS and CDR2 is YYNGEE. The chain's CDR3 is CASSSGHLETQYF. The CDR3 DNA is TGTGCCAGCAGCTCGGGACACCTAGAGACCCAGTACTTC.

This clonotype was detected only a few times. The chain joins TRBV19 to TRBJ1-2; 7 bases are shared with TRBD1. J gave up 6 bases and V 6 bases, and 10 bases lay outside the gene matches. Germline CDR1 is LNHDA and CDR2 is SQIVND (reference sequence). The CDR3 totals 14 residues. Written as DNA, the CDR3 is TGTGCCAGTAGGTCCTCCGACAGGGTCGATGGCTACACCTTC. Protein: CASRSSDRVDGYTF.

This clonotype appeared many times. This chain uses TRBV10-3 with TRBJ1-5; D is unresolved. The germline CDR1 and CDR2 sequences are ENHRY and SYGVKD. With 9 bases removed from V and 0 bases from J, the gap between germline ends came to 6 bases. The CDR3 loop spans 12 amino acids. The CDR3 coding sequence is TGTGCCATTTCTAATAGCAATCAGCCCCAGCATTTT. As protein: CAISNSNQPQHF.

This clonotype was found many times. V usage is TRBV9 and J usage is TRBJ1-6; no clear D gene. This CDR3 has 16 residues. V was cut by 3 bases and J by 7 bases, with 17 bases left in between. Germline V CDR1 and CDR2: SGDLS, YYNGEE. DNA for the CDR3: TGTGCCAGCAGCGGCCTTTCCAGTCCGGAGAATTCACCCCTCCACTTT. Protein: CASSGLSSPENSPLHF.

Remarks on this clonotype: Given a much more abundant clone one base away, this may be a read error. The rearrangement uses TRBV7-9 and TRBJ2-1, with D uncertain. The CDR3 loop spans 12 amino acids. CDR1 and CDR2 from the germline V gene are SEHNR and FQNEAQ (reference sequence). For the CDR3, the DNA is TGTGACAGCAGTTACGGACCACGAGAGCAGTTCTTC. Translating it yields CDSSYGPREQFF.

This clonotype was observed at least ten times. The chain carries TRBV4-1 and TRBJ1-4; the D is unclear. Trimming left V 0 bases short and J 7 bases short, with 9 bases between. CDR3 length: 14 amino acids. The germline V gene encodes CDR1 MGHRA and CDR2 YSYEKL. As DNA, the CDR3 is TGCGCCAGCAGCCAAGAAGGGCGGGGTGAAAAACTGTTTTTT. Translation gives CASSQEGRGEKLFF.

This clonotype appeared many times. V and J are TRBV5-1 and TRBJ2-1, with 9 bases fitting TRBD2. Germline-derived CDR1 and CDR2 are SGHRS and YFSETQ. The CDR3 totals 16 residues. The V gene end was trimmed by 3 bases and the J gene end by 5 bases; junction bases not matched to a gene: 9. Here the CDR3 reads CASSSGLAVFDNEQFF. The CDR3 DNA reads TGCGCCAGCAGCTCGGGACTAGCAGTATTCGACAATGAGCAGTTCTTC.

This clonotype has at least ten counts. The rearrangement joins TRBV12-3 or TRBV12-4 to TRBJ1-5; D is ambiguous. There are 15 residues in the CDR3. Deletions cut 3 bases from V and 2 bases from J, with 11 bases between. In DNA form, the CDR3 reads TGTGCCAGCAGTTTCGGGTATGGGGGCAATCAGCCCCAGCATTTT. It encodes CASSFGYGGNQPQHF.

This clonotype has a count of ten or more. The gene calls are TRBV29-1 and TRBJ2-7; D possibly uses TRBD1 or TRBD2 (6 bases each). Germline V lookup: CDR1 SQVTM, CDR2 ANQGSEA. V lost 7 bases and J 6 bases, leaving 16 bases between the germline ends. The CDR3 is 12 amino acids. CDR3 residues: CSATGMEGEQYF. The CDR3 DNA reads TGCAGCGCAACAGGGATGGAGGGCGAGCAGTACTTC.

This clonotype was counted many times. V gene TRBV2 combines with J gene TRBJ1-5; D remains ambiguous. CDR1 is SNHLY and CDR2 is FYNNEI in the germline V gene. With 4 bases removed from V and 10 bases from J, the gap between germline ends came to 11 bases. The CDR3 loop spans 12 amino acids. In DNA form, the CDR3 reads TGTGCCAGCAGTGTAATCGGCCAACCCCAGCATTTT. Protein: CASSVIGQPQHF.

The sample holds many counts of this clonotype. V usage is TRBV4-1 and J usage is TRBJ2-7; 10 bases line up with TRBD1. V was clipped by 1 base and J by 5 bases; unmatched bases: 5. CDR3 size: 15 residues. Germline CDR1 and CDR2: MGHRA and YSYEKL. The CDR3 protein is CASSQGWDRGHEQYF. In DNA form, the CDR3 reads TGCGCCAGCAGCCAAGGGTGGGACAGGGGACACGAGCAGTACTTC.

This clonotype was counted at least ten times. The chain uses TRBV29-1 and TRBJ1-1; possible D gene TRBD1, 6 bases. Germline CDR1 is SQVTM and CDR2 is ANQGSEA. Trimming cost V 6 bases and J 2 bases, with 10 bases left between them. CDR3 length equals 12 residues. CDR3 protein: CSVDRSNTEAFF. The CDR3 region has the DNA TGCAGCGTCGACAGGTCTAACACTGAAGCTTTCTTT.

Ten or more counts support this clonotype. The chain uses TRBV12-3 or TRBV12-4 and TRBJ2-1, with D perhaps being TRBD1 or TRBD2 (6 bases each). The V gene lost 6 bases and the J gene lost 6 bases, with 9 bases spanning the gap. The length of the CDR3 is 12 residues. Here the CDR3 DNA reads TGTGCCAGCAGACAGGGACTCAATGAGCAGTTCTTC. It is translated as CASRQGLNEQFF.

This clonotype was detected many times. The rearrangement uses TRBV10-3 and TRBJ1-1; D is ambiguous. Germline V CDR1 and CDR2: ENHRY, SYGVKD. There are 10 residues in the CDR3. V dropped 8 bases and J dropped 6 bases, with 7 bases sitting between them. CDR3 DNA: TGTGCCATCGGTTCCTCTGAAGCTTTCTTT. Encoded protein: CAIGSSEAFF.

This clonotype was picked up many times. The chain has TRBV20-1 and TRBJ2-1; D might be TRBD2 (7 bases). The CDR3 runs 14 residues. CDR1 and CDR2 from the germline V gene are DFQATT and SNEGSKA (reference sequence). The ends were cut back, 1 base at V and 4 bases at J, with 11 bases in the middle. The CDR3 region is CSARAGGLYNEQFF. The CDR3 region has the DNA TGCAGTGCTAGAGCCGGGGGGCTATACAATGAGCAGTTCTTC.

This clonotype was counted ten times or more. This chain links TRBV5-1 with TRBJ2-7; D unclear. The CDR3 has 11 amino acids. Trimming removed 0 bases from V and 3 bases from J, with 1 base in between. Germline V gene sequence: CDR1 SGHRS, CDR2 YFSETQ. Here the CDR3 reads CASSLDYEQYF. CDR3 bases: TGCGCCAGCAGCTTGGACTACGAGCAGTACTTC. The variable domain in full, with the rest retrieved from reference TRBV5-1 and TRBJ2-7, is KAGVTQTPRYLIKTRGQQVTLSCSPISGHRSVSWYQQTPGQGLQFLFEYFSETQRNKGNFPGRFSGRQFSNSRSEMNVSTLELGDSALYLCASSLDYEQYFGPGTRLTVT.

This clonotype has at least ten counts. CDR3 residues: CSVEGRAGGTGEQYF. CDR3 in DNA: TGCAGCGTTGAAGGAAGAGCGGGAGGAACGGGCGAGCAGTACTTC. The chain recombines TRBV29-1 with TRBJ2-7; TRBD2 matches 9 bases. The CDR3 runs 15 residues. CDR1 is SQVTM, CDR2 ANQGSEA, per germline. The J segment lost 6 bases and the V segment lost 1 base, leaving 10 bases of the junction unmatched.

This clonotype was seen at least ten times. The V and J genes are TRBV12-3 or TRBV12-4 and TRBJ2-7; no firm D call. CDR3 length: 13 amino acids. Trimming cost V 2 bases and J 0 bases, with 5 bases left between them. The CDR3 loop reads CASSLRDSYEQYF. CDR3 nucleotide sequence: TGTGCCAGCAGTTTAAGGGACTCCTACGAGCAGTACTTC.

This clonotype showed up many times. This chain connects TRBV6-2 or TRBV6-3 to TRBJ2-3; no clear D gene. The ends were cut back, 2 bases at V and 6 bases at J, with 12 bases in the middle. The germline V gene encodes CDR1 MNHEY and CDR2 SVGEGT. The CDR3 is made up of 14 amino acids. CDR3 bases: TGTGCCAGCAGTTACCCCCACTTGTCGGATACGCAGTATTTT. It translates to CASSYPHLSDTQYF.

This clonotype has at least ten counts. V and J are TRBV5-6 and TRBJ2-3; D is undetermined. The CDR3 extends over 13 amino acids. Looked up from germline, CDR1 is SGHDT and CDR2 is YYEEEE. With 0 bases removed from V and 9 bases from J, the gap between germline ends came to 11 bases. In DNA form, the CDR3 reads TGTGCCAGCAGCTTGGTGCCCACCAACACGCAGTATTTT. It is translated as CASSLVPTNTQYF.

The sample holds many counts of this clonotype. This chain uses TRBV7-9 with TRBJ1-2; TRBD1 is a possible D gene (5 bases). Germline CDR1 and CDR2: SEHNR and FQNEAQ (reference sequence). The length of the CDR3 is 11 residues. With 4 bases removed from V and 8 bases from J, the gap between germline ends came to 8 bases. The CDR3 DNA reads as TGTGCCAGCAGCTCCAGGGAAGGCTACACCTTC. As protein: CASSSREGYTF.

This clonotype was counted ten times or more. This sequence joins TRBV4-1 and TRBJ2-7, with TRBD2 identical over 8 bases. The CDR3 extends over 15 amino acids. V was pared by 6 bases and J by 0 bases, with 7 bases of the junction left unmatched. Germline V lookup: CDR1 MGHRA, CDR2 YSYEKL. The CDR3 nucleotides are TGCGCCAGCAGGCAACTCGGGGGGGCCTCCTACGAGCAGTACTTC. The encoded protein is CASRQLGGASYEQYF.

This clonotype turned up a few times. The gene calls are TRBV24-1 and TRBJ2-7; D remains unclear. Germline V CDR1 and CDR2: KGHDR, SFDVKD. V was pared by 3 bases and J by 3 bases, with 8 bases between. The CDR3 runs 13 residues. The chain's CDR3 is CATSDKQGYEQYF. The DNA for the CDR3 is TGTGCCACCAGTGATAAGCAAGGCTACGAGCAGTACTTC.